This entry lists 23 T cell receptor beta chains sequenced from one sample in a study of cytomegalovirus exposure and HLA in healthy donors. PCR primers comprised 60 Vbeta and 13 Jbeta primers. Produced via immunoSEQ multiplex PCR; TCRdb's table is partial and in-frame only. Among about 130,000 clones listed, approximately 85% were seen once. The sequenced material came from PBMCs. Source of these receptors: a boy between 10 and 17 years old in good health and CMV-seronegative.

The chain employs TRBV7-3 and TRBJ2-3; TRBD2 agrees at 7 bases. This CDR3 region has 14 residues. The V gene end was trimmed by 2 bases and the J gene end by 4 bases; junction bases not matched to a gene: 3. CDR1 SGHTA and CDR2 FQGTGA come from the germline V gene. The chain's CDR3 is CASSLGGSPDTQYF. The CDR3 DNA reads as TGTGCCAGCAGCTTAGGCGGGAGCCCAGATACGCAGTATTTT.

This chain connects TRBV10-3 to TRBJ1-5; 7 bases are shared with TRBD1. The V gene end was trimmed by 0 bases and the J gene end by 5 bases; junction bases not matched to a gene: 7. Germline-derived CDR1 and CDR2 are ENHRY and SYGVKD. The CDR3 runs 16 residues. Written as DNA, the CDR3 is TGTGCCATCAGTGAGTCTCCGACAGGGCGGGATCAGCCCCAGCATTTT. Translation: CAISESPTGRDQPQHF.

The CDR3 DNA sequence: TGCAGCGTTCAGGACAGGGGAAGAATCAACACTGAAGCTTTCTTT. Residues: CSVQDRGRINTEAFF. This chain joins TRBV29-1 and TRBJ1-1; the match to TRBD1 covers 9 bases. CDR3 size: 15 residues. The trim removed 5 bases at V and 2 bases at J, leaving 9 bases unmatched. The germline CDR1 and CDR2 sequences are SQVTM and ANQGSEA.

The chain carries TRBV18 and TRBJ2-5; 7 bases are a match to TRBD2. Trimming took 4 bases from V and 2 from J; bases not matched to a gene: 1. Germline assignment: CDR1 KGHSH and CDR2 LQKENI. The CDR3 length is 13 residues. As DNA, the CDR3 is TGTGCCAGCTCACAGGGACTACAAGAGACCCAGTACTTC. The encoded protein is CASSQGLQETQYF.

The rearrangement joins TRBV27 to TRBJ2-7, with TRBD2 identical over 12 bases. The CDR3 covers 15 residues. V dropped 7 bases and J dropped 6; count of bases not matched to a gene: 10. The germline V gene has CDR1 MNHEY and CDR2 SMNVEV (reference sequence). The CDR3 spells CASTTLGLAGIEQYF. The CDR3 DNA reads as TGTGCCAGCACTACCCTTGGACTAGCGGGAATCGAGCAGTACTTC.

The chain has TRBV7-8 and TRBJ1-6, with D tentatively TRBD1 (5 bases). The CDR3 contains 15 residues. Trimming left V 3 bases short and J 8 bases short, with 14 bases between. The germline V gene has CDR1 SGHVS and CDR2 FQNEAQ. In nucleotides, the CDR3 is TGTGCCAGCAGCTTTTCTTCAGGGAAGGATTCACCCCTCCACTTT. Translated, it gives CASSFSSGKDSPLHF.

The chain uses TRBV7-2 and TRBJ2-7, with TRBD1 matching over 7 bases. This CDR3 has 15 amino acids. Germline V gene sequence: CDR1 SGHTA, CDR2 FQGNSA. Unmatched junction bases numbered 11, after V lost 5 bases and J lost 4 bases. The CDR3 DNA reads TGTGCCAGCAGCCTACAGGGGACAATGGGTTACGAGCAGTACTTC. Protein: CASSLQGTMGYEQYF.

The CDR3: CASSQRTGATGELFF. The CDR3 DNA reads as TGTGCCAGCAGCCAAAGGACGGGAGCTACCGGGGAGCTGTTTTTT. V gene TRBV4-2 combines with J gene TRBJ2-2, with TRBD2 as a possible D gene (6 bases). V lost 2 bases and J 5 bases, leaving 12 bases between the germline ends. CDR3 length: 15 amino acids. The germline V gene encodes CDR1 LGHNA and CDR2 YNFKEQ.

Only one count was recorded for this clone. The V call is TRBV9, the J call TRBJ2-5; the D gene is possibly TRBD2 (6 bases). Trimming removed 3 bases from V and 0 bases from J, with 15 bases in between. This CDR3 comprises 16 residues. Germline V gene lookup returns CDR1 SGDLS and CDR2 YYNGEE. The CDR3 loop is CASSAPGLRYQETQYF. The DNA for the CDR3 is TGTGCCAGCAGCGCACCGGGACTCAGGTACCAAGAGACCCAGTACTTC.

The chain carries TRBV6-5 and TRBJ2-2; the D is unclear. The ends were cut back, 0 bases at V and 5 bases at J, with 4 bases in the middle. Germline CDR1 is MNHEY and CDR2 is SVGAGI. The CDR3 covers 13 residues. In DNA form, the CDR3 reads TGTGCCAGCAGTTACTCGAGGACCGGGGAGCTGTTTTTT. Protein product: CASSYSRTGELFF.

The gene calls are TRBV15 and TRBJ2-7; 9 bases fit TRBD1. The V gene's germline CDR1 is LNHNV and CDR2 YYDKDF (reference sequence). The V gene end was trimmed by 1 base and the J gene end by 5 bases; junction bases not matched to a gene: 6. This CDR3 spans 15 amino acids. The CDR3 DNA reads TGTGCCACCAGCAGAGCCGGGACAGGGACCAACGAGCAGTACTTC. Its protein is CATSRAGTGTNEQYF.

This rearrangement joins TRBV7-9 to TRBJ2-5; no firm D call. The J call may be faulty, since TRBJ2-7 better matches the DNA end. CDR1 and CDR2 from the germline V gene are SEHNR and FQNEAQ (reference sequence). There are 15 residues in the CDR3. The CDR3 DNA is TGTGCCAGCAGCTTAGCCACGGCTAGCTCCTACGAGCAGTACTTC. This encodes CASSLATASSYEQYF.

This sequence joins TRBV25-1 and TRBJ1-2, with D hard to call. Trimming shortened V by 0 bases and J by 1 base, and 6 bases separated the two germline ends. This CDR3 contains 14 residues. CDR1 is MGHDK, CDR2 SYGVNS, per germline. CDR3 DNA: TGTGCCAGCAGTGAATACACTTATAACTATGGCTACACCTTC. It translates to CASSEYTYNYGYTF.

This clone appeared a single time. The rearrangement links TRBV18 to TRBJ2-2; the match to TRBD2 covers 9 bases. Germline loops: CDR1 KGHSH, CDR2 LQKENI. This CDR3 comprises 18 residues. The trim removed 1 base at V and 5 bases at J, leaving 11 bases unmatched. The CDR3, as DNA: TGTGCCAGCTCACCACGGGGTAGCGGGAGTTTTCGGACCGGGGAGCTGTTTTTT. Protein: CASSPRGSGSFRTGELFF.

The CDR3 DNA follows: TGTGCCAGCAGCTTGCGTTCCGGACTATGGTACAATGAGCAGTTCTTC. It codes for CASSLRSGLWYNEQFF. The chain uses TRBV5-4 and TRBJ2-1; D perhaps matches TRBD2 (6 bases). The CDR3 has 16 amino acids. V was trimmed by 1 base and J by 4 bases, leaving 15 bases between them. The V gene's germline CDR1 is SGHNT and CDR2 YYREEE (reference sequence).

Concerning this clone itself: Other nucleotide sequences in the sample specify the same CDR3. The gene calls are TRBV5-1 and TRBJ2-3; 7 nucleotides match TRBD2. Germline V gene sequence: CDR1 SGHRS, CDR2 YFSETQ. V was pared by 2 bases and J by 0 bases, with 0 bases of the junction left unmatched. This CDR3 contains 14 residues. The CDR3 reads CASSFSGSTDTQYF. The CDR3 region has the DNA TGCGCCAGCAGCTTTAGCGGGAGCACAGATACGCAGTATTTT.

About this clone itself: No conserved phenylalanine or tryptophan ends this CDR3, so it is likely a read error. This rearrangement joins TRBV5-1 to TRBJ1-6; weak D call: TRBD1 (5 bases). Germline assignment: CDR1 SGHRS and CDR2 YFSETQ. V was clipped by 4 bases and J by 15 bases, with 17 bases between them. This CDR3 region has 13 residues. DNA of the CDR3: TGCGCCAGCAGCCCCTCGGAAGGCCAGGGCCTCCACCTT. It encodes CASSPSEGQGLHL.

The DNA of the CDR3 is TGTGCCAGCAGCGGGGGAACTAGCGGGGGGTTCTCCGAGCAGTACTTC. Translated: CASSGGTSGGFSEQYF. The chain employs TRBV7-9 and TRBJ2-7; TRBD2 agrees at 12 bases. The CDR3 contains 16 residues. V dropped 5 bases and J dropped 6; count of bases not matched to a gene: 11. Germline loops: CDR1 SEHNR, CDR2 FQNEAQ (reference sequence).

For the CDR3, the DNA is TGTGCCAGTACCCCACCCGGACAGGGGGATACTGAAGCTTTCTTT. Translating it yields CASTPPGQGDTEAFF. The chain employs TRBV19 and TRBJ1-1, with 10 bases matching TRBD1. V lost 7 bases and J lost 5; bases outside the gene matches: 10. The germline V gene has CDR1 LNHDA and CDR2 SQIVND (reference sequence). The CDR3 extends over 15 amino acids.

The chain couples TRBV7-6 to TRBJ2-7, with D maybe TRBD2 (6 bases). Trimming shortened V by 0 bases and J by 3 bases, and 15 bases separated the two germline ends. Germline-derived CDR1 and CDR2 are SGHVS and FNYEAQ. The CDR3 has 16 residues. DNA of the CDR3: TGTGCCAGCAGCTTAGCGCCCGCCGGGGGTGACTACGAGCAGTACTTC. Its translation: CASSLAPAGGDYEQYF.

CDR3 coding DNA: TGTGCCAGCAGCAGTTTTGGGACAGGGAATTCACCCCTCCACTTT. Translated, it gives CASSSFGTGNSPLHF. The rearrangement links TRBV9 to TRBJ1-6, with TRBD1 matching 9 bases. J gave up 7 bases and V 4 bases, and 6 bases lay outside the gene matches. The germline V gene encodes CDR1 SGDLS and CDR2 YYNGEE. The CDR3 sequence is 15 residues long. Combining the CDR3 with reference TRBV9 and TRBJ1-6 gives the whole variable domain DSGVTQTPKHLITATGQRVTLRCSPRSGDLSVYWYQQSLDQGLQFLIQYYNGEERAKGNILERFSAQQFPDLHSELNLSSLELGDSALYFCASSSFGTGNSPLHFGNGTRLTVT.

V usage is TRBV5-4 and J usage is TRBJ2-3; maybe TRBD1 (6 bases). Per the germline V gene, CDR1 is SGHNT and CDR2 is YYREEE (reference sequence). The CDR3 spans 15 residues. V was shortened by 0 bases and J by 0 bases, with 8 bases between the two germline ends. For the CDR3, the DNA is TGTGCCAGCAGCTTGGCACAGGGAAGCACAGATACGCAGTATTTT. Translation gives CASSLAQGSTDTQYF. Using reference TRBV5-4 and TRBJ2-3 for the parts outside the CDR3, the full variable domain is ETGVTQSPTHLIKTRGQQVTLRCSSQSGHNTVSWYQQALGQGPQFIFQYYREEENGRGNFPPRFSGLQFPNYSSELNVNALELDDSALYLCASSLAQGSTDTQYFGPGTRLTVL.

V usage is TRBV18 and J usage is TRBJ2-2; maybe TRBD1 (5 bases). Trimming took off 2 bases at V and 6 bases at J, with 10 bases between the two ends. Germline CDR1 and CDR2: KGHSH and LQKENI. This CDR3 is 14 amino acids long. CDR3 sequence: CASSPLRGAGELFF. Here the CDR3 DNA reads TGTGCCAGCTCACCATTAAGGGGCGCCGGGGAGCTGTTTTTT.